This TCR beta chain was identified in a study of T cell changes during pregnancy in multiple sclerosis. The data were produced by immunoSEQ multiplex PCR, yet TCRdb's version contains in-frame clones alone and is incomplete. This table has about 40,000 clones, 75% to 90% appearing once. Germline CDR1 and CDR2: ENHRY and SYGVKD. The CDR3 is made up of 14 amino acids. V lost 0 bases to trimming and J lost 2 bases; unmatched junction nucleotides: 0. Remarks on this clone: Other DNA sequences in the sample encode the same CDR3.

The source material was CD4+ T cells from peripheral blood mononuclear cells, sampled in the first trimester of pregnancy. This clonotype originated in a female donor with multiple sclerosis, enrolled in a pregnancy study. The chain joins TRBV10-3 to TRBJ2-5; 7 bases align to TRBD2. In nucleotides, the CDR3 is TGTGCCATCAGTGAGTCGGGGGGGCAAGAGACCCAGTACTTC. This encodes CAISESGGQETQYF.